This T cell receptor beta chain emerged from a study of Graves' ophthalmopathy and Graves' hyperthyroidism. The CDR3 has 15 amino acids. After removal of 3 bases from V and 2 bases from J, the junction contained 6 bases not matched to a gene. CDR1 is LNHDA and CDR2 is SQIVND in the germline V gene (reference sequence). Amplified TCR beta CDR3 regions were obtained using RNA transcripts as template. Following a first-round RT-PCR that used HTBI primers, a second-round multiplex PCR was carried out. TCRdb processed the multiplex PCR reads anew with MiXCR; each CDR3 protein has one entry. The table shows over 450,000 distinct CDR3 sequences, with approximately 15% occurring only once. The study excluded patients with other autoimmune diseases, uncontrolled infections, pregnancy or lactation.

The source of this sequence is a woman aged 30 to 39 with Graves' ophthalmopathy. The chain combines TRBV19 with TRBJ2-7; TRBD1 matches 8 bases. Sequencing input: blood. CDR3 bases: TGTGCCAGTAGTATTCAAGACAGGGGCACCTACGAGCAGTACTTC. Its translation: CASSIQDRGTYEQYF.